Sequencing of this T cell receptor (beta chain) was carried out in a study of OX40 agonist ivuxolimab in advanced cancers. The CDR3 is 16 amino acids. CDR1 and CDR2 from the germline V gene are LGHNA and YSLEER. Trimming took 0 bases from V and 5 from J; bases not matched to a gene: 7. Sequencing used immunoSEQ multiplex PCR; TCRdb keeps in-frame clones, though not all of them. The sample holds 26,000 or so clones, over 85% seen once. The receptor's source is an adult with an advanced solid tumor such as melanoma, head and neck, liver or kidney cancer. The chain couples TRBV4-3 to TRBJ2-3; TRBD2 agrees at 8 bases. The sample consisted of CD4+ or CD8+ T cells sorted from blood, taken in a trial of the OX40 agonist ivuxolimab. The CDR3 is CASSQDLSGGEDTQYF. In DNA, the CDR3 is TGCGCCAGCAGCCAAGATCTAAGCGGGGGAGAAGATACGCAGTATTTT.